The 10 T cell receptor beta chains below all came from one sample that was sequenced in a study of regulatory T cells. Regarding the study as a whole: Regulatory T cells from CD3G-deficient patients were less diverse than autologous conventional CD4+ cells and control regulatory cells.

Amplification used 52 TRBV primers and 13 TRBJ primers. Using immunoSEQ multiplex PCR, the repertoire was profiled, and TCRdb retains in-frame clones only, with some absent. This table has a few thousand clones, around 94% appearing once. No antigen is known for these receptors. Source material: CD4+ Tregs sorted from blood. Source of these receptors: a person aged 18 to 30 with CD3G deficiency.

This chain joins TRBV7-2 and TRBJ1-1; a weak D match, TRBD1 (5 bases). The CDR3 loop spans 16 amino acids. Trimming took off 0 bases at V and 4 bases at J, with 15 bases between the two ends. CDR1 SGHTA and CDR2 FQGNSA come from the germline V gene. The CDR3 DNA is TGTGCCAGCAGCTTAGCGCTTGGGGATGGGGGCACTGAAGCTTTCTTT. Protein: CASSLALGDGGTEAFF.

The CDR3 region is CAISEFAPPYEQYF. The CDR3 DNA reads as TGTGCCATCAGTGAGTTCGCCCCCCCCTACGAGCAGTACTTC. This chain joins TRBV10-3 and TRBJ2-7; no clear D gene. The CDR3 is 14 amino acids. The V gene lost 1 base and the J gene lost 2 bases, with 9 bases spanning the gap. Looked up from germline, CDR1 is ENHRY and CDR2 is SYGVKD.

The chain carries TRBV7-9 and TRBJ2-3; TRBD1 matches at 9 bases. V shed 4 bases and J 5 bases; nucleotides not matched to a gene: 10. The V gene's germline CDR1 is SEHNR and CDR2 FQNEAQ (reference sequence). The CDR3 is made up of 16 amino acids. DNA of the CDR3: TGTGCCAGCAGCTCCACAGGGGGCATTAATCTAGATACGCAGTATTTT. As protein: CASSSTGGINLDTQYF.

This clone was seen just once. The chain has TRBV11-2 and TRBJ1-1; a weak D match, TRBD1 (5 bases). The CDR3 is 14 residues long. V lost 0 bases to trimming and J lost 5 bases, with 10 bases between them. Germline V gene sequence: CDR1 SGHAT, CDR2 FQNNGV. The CDR3 DNA sequence: TGTGCCAGCAGCTTAGACGCAGGGAGGACTGAAGCTTTCTTT. This translates into CASSLDAGRTEAFF.

The gene calls are TRBV28 and TRBJ2-7; a weak D match, TRBD2 (6 bases). Trimming took 5 bases from V and 3 from J, leaving 20 bases between them. Looked up from germline, CDR1 is MDHEN and CDR2 is SYDVKM. The CDR3 runs 16 residues. The CDR3, as DNA: TGTGCCAGCAGTGGGGGTGATAGGGGCGGGATCTACGAGCAGTACTTC. Translated, it gives CASSGGDRGGIYEQYF.

The chain couples TRBV7-3 to TRBJ1-5; D remains unclear. The germline V and J ends were trimmed by 6 bases and 6 bases, with 18 bases remaining between them. Germline V lookup: CDR1 SGHTA, CDR2 FQGTGA. The CDR3 is 15 residues long. The CDR3 DNA follows: TGTGCCAGCAGAATTAGGCTAGGGTTTGCTCAGCCCCAGCATTTT. This translates into CASRIRLGFAQPQHF.

The chain carries TRBV12-1 and TRBJ2-6; the table's D call TRBD1 went unverified against the DNA. TRBV12-1 is a known pseudogene. The CDR3 sequence is 18 residues long. CDR3 sequence reads: CASSRKDVGQSRANVLTF. Written as DNA, the CDR3 is TGTGCCAGCAGCAGGAAGGATGTAGGACAAAGTCGGGCCAACGTCCTGACTTTC.

This chain connects TRBV28 to TRBJ1-1; tentatively, D is TRBD1 (5 bases). This CDR3 is 13 amino acids long. V was pared by 7 bases and J by 7 bases, with 16 bases between. Per the germline V gene, CDR1 is MDHEN and CDR2 is SYDVKM. The CDR3 DNA follows: TGTGCCAGCACCCTGGGGGGGGGAGGTGAAGCTTTCTTT. It codes for CASTLGGGGEAFF.

The chain links TRBV19 to TRBJ2-7; 8 bases are a match to TRBD1. The CDR3 runs 14 residues. Losses at the gene ends were 6 bases for V and 2 bases for J; bases not matched to a gene: 6. CDR1 is LNHDA and CDR2 is SQIVND in the germline V gene (reference sequence). The CDR3 DNA reads TGTGCCAGTAGGGGGGACAGGTCAGCCTACGAGCAGTACTTC. It translates to CASRGDRSAYEQYF.

The chain combines TRBV6-1 with TRBJ2-2; D is undetermined. Looked up from germline, CDR1 is MNHNS and CDR2 is SASEGT. The V and J ends lost 6 bases and 0 bases respectively, with 5 bases between them. The CDR3 extends over 13 amino acids. In DNA form, the CDR3 reads TGTGCCAGCAGCGATACGAACACCGGGGAGCTGTTTTTT. The encoded protein is CASSDTNTGELFF.